Below, 19 T cell receptor beta chains from the same sample are listed, as sequenced in a study of cytotoxic CD8 clonotypes in ibrutinib-treated CLL. Measured with immunoSEQ multiplex PCR; TCRdb has only the in-frame clones, and not every one. The table includes roughly 190,000 clones, about 72% detected once. Sequenced material: PBMCs, taken after 24 months of ibrutinib treatment. The receptors were sampled from a human donor with chronic lymphocytic leukemia.

A few counts support this clone. The V and J genes are TRBV7-3 and TRBJ1-1; 8 bases line up with TRBD1. The V and J ends lost 4 bases and 6 bases, in that order; junction bases with no gene match: 4. Germline CDR1 SGHTA, CDR2 FQGTGA. The CDR3 sequence is 13 residues long. This CDR3 is CASSSGQGPEAFF. CDR3 nucleotide sequence: TGTGCCAGCAGCTCTGGACAGGGACCTGAAGCTTTCTTT.

The chain joins TRBV5-1 to TRBJ1-1; TRBD1 matches at 9 bases. Germline V gene data show CDR1 as SGHRS and CDR2 as YFSETQ. The CDR3 is made up of 15 amino acids. J lost 1 base, V lost 4 bases, and 5 bases had no gene match. The DNA of the CDR3 is TGCGCCAGCAGCACACAGGGGGCAGGGAACACTGAAGCTTTCTTT. Its protein product is CASSTQGAGNTEAFF.

The rearrangement uses TRBV28 and TRBJ2-5; D remains unclear. The CDR3 has 14 amino acids. Trimming pared 9 bases from V and 3 bases from J, leaving 17 bases between. The germline CDR1 and CDR2 sequences are MDHEN and SYDVKM. CDR3 in DNA: TGTGCCAGTGGTTCGATTGGTCGAGAAGAGACCCAGTACTTC. Translation: CASGSIGREETQYF. The variable domain in full, with the rest retrieved from reference TRBV28 and TRBJ2-5, is DVKVTQSSRYLVKRTGEKVFLECVQDMDHENMFWYRQDPGLGLRLIYFSYDVKMKEKGDIPEGYSVSREKKERFSLILESASTNQTSMYLCASGSIGREETQYFGPGTRLLVL.

This sequence joins TRBV5-1 and TRBJ2-3; 7 bases agree with TRBD1. With 1 base clipped from V and 4 bases from J, the junction kept 6 bases outside the gene matches. This CDR3 region has 15 residues. Germline CDR1 and CDR2: SGHRS and YFSETQ. CDR3 sequence reads: CASSLRQGDADTQYF. CDR3 nucleotides: TGCGCCAGCAGCTTGAGACAGGGAGACGCAGATACGCAGTATTTT.

CDR3 in DNA: TGTGCCAGCAGCGTAGTAGCGGGAGTTCTCGGTGAGCAGTTCTTC. Residues: CASSVVAGVLGEQFF. This chain joins TRBV9 and TRBJ2-1, with 9 bases fitting TRBD2. With V trimmed by 0 bases and J by 9 bases, 7 bases remained unmatched. The germline V gene encodes CDR1 SGDLS and CDR2 YYNGEE. This CDR3 is 15 amino acids long.

This clone occurred once. This chain links TRBV9 with TRBJ2-7; 7 bases agree with TRBD2. J was trimmed by 3 bases and V by 0 bases; bases with no gene match: 6. This CDR3 comprises 15 residues. The V gene's germline CDR1 is SGDLS and CDR2 YYNGEE. The CDR3 spells CASSVGVGGDYEQYF. The CDR3 nucleotides are TGTGCCAGCAGCGTAGGGGTGGGAGGGGACTACGAGCAGTACTTC.

The chain uses TRBV10-3 and TRBJ2-2; 9 bases are a match to TRBD2. This CDR3 comprises 16 residues. V lost 4 bases to trimming and J lost 7 bases; unmatched junction nucleotides: 10. Per the germline V gene, CDR1 is ENHRY and CDR2 is SYGVKD. CDR3 residues: CAISVGLAGRNGELFF. As DNA, the CDR3 is TGTGCCATCAGTGTTGGGCTAGCGGGGAGGAACGGGGAGCTGTTTTTT.

This chain links TRBV4-2 with TRBJ2-7, with D maybe TRBD1 (5 bases). Trimming cost V 1 base and J 6 bases, with 13 bases left between them. The germline V gene has CDR1 LGHNA and CDR2 YNFKEQ. The CDR3 is made up of 14 amino acids. The CDR3 DNA follows: TGTGCCAGCAGCCAAGTCAGGGAAGGGGCCGAGCAGTACTTC. As protein: CASSQVREGAEQYF.

The chain employs TRBV14 and TRBJ2-2; TRBD1 aligns across 11 bases. The CDR3 is made up of 17 amino acids. Germline V CDR1 and CDR2: SGHDN, FVKESK. The V segment lost 0 bases and the J segment 6 bases; nucleotides outside the gene matches: 6. The CDR3 loop is CASSQEFPGQGAGELFF. CDR3 nucleotide sequence: TGTGCCAGCAGCCAAGAATTTCCGGGACAGGGGGCCGGGGAGCTGTTTTTT.

The rearrangement joins TRBV19 to TRBJ2-5; TRBD1 or TRBD2 may be the D gene (6 bases each). V was pared by 7 bases and J by 3 bases, with 18 bases between. The CDR3 is made up of 15 amino acids. Per germline, CDR1 LNHDA and CDR2 SQIVND (reference sequence). The CDR3 sequence: CASTKTAEGEETQYF. Here the CDR3 DNA reads TGTGCCAGTACCAAAACGGCGGAGGGGGAAGAGACCCAGTACTTC.

The chain is built from TRBV14 and TRBJ1-2, with TRBD1 matching 8 bases. The V segment lost 0 bases and the J segment 8 bases; nucleotides outside the gene matches: 8. The CDR3 has 15 amino acids. Germline V gene sequence: CDR1 SGHDN, CDR2 FVKESK. DNA for the CDR3: TGTGCCAGCAGCCAAGAGGGGACAGGCAAGGGAGGCTACACCTTC. Its protein is CASSQEGTGKGGYTF.

This chain joins TRBV4-2 and TRBJ1-2, with 7 bases aligning to TRBD1. The CDR3 loop spans 14 amino acids. V lost 5 bases, J lost 2 bases, and 5 bases stayed unmatched. Germline CDR1 is LGHNA and CDR2 is YNFKEQ. The CDR3 coding sequence is TGTGCCAGCAGCTCCGTGGACAGGAACTATGGCTACACCTTC. The encoded protein is CASSSVDRNYGYTF.

Concerning this clone itself: Sequence at one end of the junction differs from germline and may be a read error. The CDR3 DNA is TGTGCCAGCAGTTCCTTCAATGAGCAGTTCTTC. Encoded protein: CASSSFNEQFF. This chain links TRBV27 with TRBJ2-1; D gene uncertain. Per germline, CDR1 MNHEY and CDR2 SMNVEV (reference sequence). The CDR3 contains 11 residues.

A note on this clone: A read error may produce the germline difference seen at one junction end. The rearrangement joins TRBV28 to TRBJ1-1; D is undetermined. This CDR3 has 12 amino acids. Germline V gene sequence: CDR1 MDHEN, CDR2 SYDVKM. CDR3 DNA sequence: TGTGCCAGCAGTTCCGTGGTAACTAAAGCCTTCTTT. Its translation: CASSSVVTKAFF. The complete variable domain, with remaining parts taken from reference TRBV28 and TRBJ1-1, reads DVKVTQSSRYLVKRTGEKVFLECVQDMDHENMFWYRQDPGLGLRLIYFSYDVKMKEKGDIPEGYSVSREKKERFSLILESASTNQTSMYLCASSSVVTKAFFGQGTRLTVV.

The CDR3 sequence is CASSLGTGELYEQYF. The DNA for the CDR3 is TGTGCCAGCAGCTTAGGGACAGGGGAACTATACGAGCAGTACTTC. The V gene is TRBV7-2, the J gene TRBJ2-7, with 9 bases aligning to TRBD1. CDR3 length equals 15 residues. The V gene's germline CDR1 is SGHTA and CDR2 FQGNSA. Trimming removed 1 base from V and 4 bases from J; junction bases left unmatched: 5. The full variable domain, rest sourced from reference TRBV7-2 and TRBJ2-7, is GAGVSQSPSNKVTEKGKDVELRCDPISGHTALYWYRQSLGQGLEFLIYFQGNSAPDKSGLPSDRFSAERTGGSVSTLTIQRTQQEDSAVYLCASSLGTGELYEQYFGPGTRLTVT.

The chain has TRBV5-1 and TRBJ2-1, with TRBD2 identical over 9 bases. Germline assignment: CDR1 SGHRS and CDR2 YFSETQ. The CDR3 is made up of 19 amino acids. Trimming cost V 0 bases and J 0 bases; bases outside gene matches: 10. The CDR3, as DNA: TGCGCCAGCAGCTTGGCCGGGGGTAGCGGGAGCAACTCCTACAATGAGCAGTTCTTC. It codes for CASSLAGGSGSNSYNEQFF.

This clone has only a few counts. The chain uses TRBV7-3 and TRBJ2-1; 11 bases are shared with TRBD2. V dropped 2 bases and J dropped 5; count of bases not matched to a gene: 2. From germline, CDR1 is SGHTA and CDR2 FQGTGA. CDR3 length equals 15 residues. CDR3 sequence reads: CASSLGLAGHNEQFF. The CDR3 coding sequence is TGTGCCAGCAGCTTAGGACTAGCGGGCCACAATGAGCAGTTCTTC. The entire variable domain, with the rest obtained from reference TRBV7-3 and TRBJ2-1, is as follows: GAGVSQTPSNKVTEKGKYVELRCDPISGHTALYWYRQSLGQGPEFLIYFQGTGAADDSGLPNDRFFAVRPEGSVSTLKIQRTERGDSAVYLCASSLGLAGHNEQFFGPGTRLTVL.

The V gene is TRBV5-1, the J gene TRBJ1-2; 10 bases map to TRBD1. Germline V gene sequence: CDR1 SGHRS, CDR2 YFSETQ. With 4 bases clipped from V and 7 bases from J, the junction kept 10 bases outside the gene matches. The CDR3 has 15 residues. The CDR3 DNA reads TGCGCCAGCAGCAGTTCCGGGACAGGGGCTTTTGGCTACACCTTC. This gives the protein CASSSSGTGAFGYTF.

The chain carries TRBV23-1 and TRBJ2-7, with 7 bases aligning to TRBD1. TRBV23-1 qualifies as an ORF whose function is uncertain. This CDR3 has 13 amino acids. Trimming removed 7 bases from V and 2 bases from J; junction bases left unmatched: 5. The CDR3 loop is CASTRTGPYEQYF. In DNA, the CDR3 is TGCGCCAGCACCAGGACAGGACCCTACGAGCAGTACTTC.